A single sample gave rise to the 5 T cell receptor beta chains below, sequenced in a study of cytomegalovirus exposure and HLA in healthy donors. In the PCR, 60 Vbeta and 13 Jbeta primers were used. The method was immunoSEQ multiplex PCR; TCRdb's version includes in-frame clones alone and lacks a portion of them. This sample has around 170,000 clones, with around 73% found just once. The sample taken for sequencing was PBMCs. These receptor sequences come from a male donor in good health and CMV-seronegative.

The chain links TRBV28 to TRBJ2-5; D might be TRBD1 (6 bases). Germline CDR1 is MDHEN and CDR2 is SYDVKM. CDR3 length equals 16 residues. Trimming removed 3 bases from V and 2 bases from J, with 16 bases in between. The CDR3 loop is CASSFRPGHRQETQYF. The CDR3 DNA sequence: TGTGCCAGCAGTTTCCGACCGGGACACAGGCAAGAGACCCAGTACTTC.

The chain joins TRBV28 to TRBJ1-5; D may be TRBD1 (6 bases). Looked up from germline, CDR1 is MDHEN and CDR2 is SYDVKM. The CDR3 runs to 16 residues. V was trimmed by 6 bases and J by 2 bases, leaving 17 bases between them. CDR3 in DNA: TGTGCCAGCAGCCCACCCATGGGGGCAGGCAATCAGCCCCAGCATTTT. It encodes CASSPPMGAGNQPQHF. The full variable domain, its missing parts supplied by reference TRBV28 and TRBJ1-5, is DVKVTQSSRYLVKRTGEKVFLECVQDMDHENMFWYRQDPGLGLRLIYFSYDVKMKEKGDIPEGYSVSREKKERFSLILESASTNQTSMYLCASSPPMGAGNQPQHFGDGTRLSIL.

The CDR3 loop is CASSQGSGGEGGYTF. The CDR3, as DNA: TGCGCCAGCAGCCAAGGCTCGGGTGGTGAGGGCGGCTACACCTTC. This chain links TRBV4-1 with TRBJ1-2; D unresolved. Trimming took 1 base from V and 8 from J, leaving 17 bases between them. The CDR3 is 15 residues long. Germline V lookup: CDR1 MGHRA, CDR2 YSYEKL.

J is TRBJ1-5 and V is TRBV5-3; D is undetermined. TRBV5-3 is placed among ORFs of uncertain function. V dropped 5 bases and J dropped 2 bases, with 20 bases sitting between them. The CDR3 length is 17 residues. CDR3 in DNA: TGTGCCAGAAGTCGCCGGGAGGGCGCCACGGGCAATCAGCCCCAGCATTTT. This codes for CARSRREGATGNQPQHF.

V and J are TRBV29-1 and TRBJ1-3; TRBD1 matches at 9 bases. The ends lost 6 bases at V and 4 bases at J; junction bases unmatched: 10. The CDR3 runs 15 residues. Germline V CDR1 and CDR2: SQVTM, ANQGSEA. CDR3 protein: CSVTPDRGFGNTIYF. The CDR3 DNA reads as TGCAGCGTGACCCCTGACAGGGGGTTCGGAAACACCATATATTTT.